The 29 T cell receptor beta chains presented below share a single source sample, sequenced in a study of CD8+ T cells in alopecia areata. TCR sequencing used cDNA made by reverse transcription of extracted RNA. TCRdb's copy holds only in-frame clones and misses some; the assay was immunoSEQ multiplex PCR. The top ten hold around 4.8% of the sample, which has about 140,000 clones, about 60% seen once. The sequenced sample consisted of CD4+ T cells sorted from blood. These receptors came from a human donor in good health.

This sequence joins TRBV7-6 and TRBJ2-3; 9 positions match TRBD2. Germline CDR1 is SGHVS and CDR2 is FNYEAQ. After removal of 3 bases from V and 4 bases from J, the junction contained 8 bases not matched to a gene. CDR3 length: 16 residues. CDR3 residues: CASSFELAGVADTQYF. CDR3 DNA: TGTGCCAGCAGCTTCGAGTTAGCGGGAGTGGCAGATACGCAGTATTTT.

The rearrangement uses TRBV7-9 and TRBJ2-3, with D perhaps given as TRBD1 or TRBD2 (5 bases each). This CDR3 is built from 16 residues. The V gene's germline CDR1 is SEHNR and CDR2 FQNEAQ (reference sequence). The ends were cut back, 4 bases at V and 6 bases at J, with 20 bases in the middle. CDR3 sequence (DNA): TGTGCCAGCAGCTCCGGGACGGTCAACTTGAGGGATACGCAGTATTTT. This sequence encodes CASSSGTVNLRDTQYF.

The rearrangement links TRBV5-7 to TRBJ2-7; maybe TRBD2 (5 bases). TRBV5-7 is designated an ORF whose function remains uncertain. There are 14 residues in the CDR3. The germline V and J ends were trimmed by 0 bases and 0 bases, with 7 bases remaining between them. This CDR3 is CASSLGENSYEQYF. CDR3 DNA: TGTGCCAGCAGCTTGGGGGAGAACTCCTACGAGCAGTACTTC.

This chain connects TRBV2 to TRBJ2-2; TRBD2 agrees at 10 bases. Losses at the gene ends were 7 bases for V and 0 bases for J; bases not matched to a gene: 5. Germline V gene sequence: CDR1 SNHLY, CDR2 FYNNEI. The CDR3 totals 16 residues. CDR3 nucleotide sequence: TGTGCCAGCAAGGCTAGCGGGAGCTCGAACACCGGGGAGCTGTTTTTT. Its translation: CASKASGSSNTGELFF.

This clone turned up a few times. The chain links TRBV28 to TRBJ2-7; D ambiguous. This CDR3 is 16 amino acids long. CDR1 and CDR2 (germline): MDHEN, SYDVKM. V was cut by 2 bases and J by 1 base, with 15 bases left in between. The CDR3 reads CASSLPRVRPSYEQYF. The CDR3 DNA sequence: TGTGCCAGCAGTTTACCTCGAGTGAGACCTTCCTACGAGCAGTACTTC.

This clone was seen more than once but under ten times. The rearrangement uses TRBV29-1 and TRBJ1-1, with D possibly TRBD1 on 6 matching bases. V was pared by 6 bases and J by 3 bases, with 11 bases between. This CDR3 spans 12 amino acids. Germline V CDR1 and CDR2: SQVTM, ANQGSEA. The CDR3 protein is CSVMTGYTEAFF. CDR3 in DNA: TGCAGCGTCATGACAGGCTACACTGAAGCTTTCTTT.

This chain joins TRBV29-1 and TRBJ1-2; D uncertain. Germline values: CDR1 SQVTM, CDR2 ANQGSEA. The CDR3 spans 12 residues. The V end lost 6 bases, the J end lost 4 bases, and 12 bases lay between the germline ends. CDR3 amino acids: CSVQGFVYGYTF. In nucleotides, the CDR3 is TGCAGCGTCCAAGGGTTTGTCTATGGCTACACCTTC.

This clone was detected a few times. This chain joins TRBV30 and TRBJ1-2, with D unresolved. The CDR3 extends over 13 amino acids. V lost 3 bases and J 7 bases, leaving 15 bases between the germline ends. Germline assignment: CDR1 GTSNPN and CDR2 SVGIG (reference sequence). In nucleotides, the CDR3 is TGTGCCTGGAGGCAGGACTTCTCTGGTGGCTACACCTTC. Translation gives CAWRQDFSGGYTF.

As regards this clone: Other nucleotide sequences from this sample produce the same CDR3. The J gene is TRBJ1-1, the V gene TRBV29-1; the D is unclear. The germline V gene encodes CDR1 SQVTM and CDR2 ANQGSEA. V lost 2 bases, J lost 0 bases, and 10 bases lay in between. CDR3 length equals 14 residues. The CDR3 spells CSVESGRLNTEAFF. As DNA, the CDR3 is TGCAGCGTTGAATCAGGACGTCTGAACACTGAAGCTTTCTTT. Filled out from reference TRBV29-1 and TRBJ1-1, the complete variable domain reads SAVISQKPSRDICQRGTSLTIQCQVDSQVTMMFWYRQQPGQSLTLIATANQGSEATYESGFVIDKFPISRPNLTFSTLTVSNMSPEDSSIYLCSVESGRLNTEAFFGQGTRLTVV.

Concerning this clone: An end of the junction differs from the germline gene, which may be a read error. The chain couples TRBV15 to TRBJ2-1; 7 bases fit TRBD2. Per the germline V gene, CDR1 is LNHNV and CDR2 is YYDKDF (reference sequence). This CDR3 has 15 amino acids. The CDR3 here is CATSRDLGGEGPSVF. The CDR3 DNA reads as TGTGCCACCAGCAGAGACCTAGGTGGGGAGGGCCCGAGCGTCTTC.

In its sample, this clone was seen a few times. The chain uses TRBV14 and TRBJ2-1, with D unresolved. Trimming took off 4 bases at V and 3 bases at J, with 7 bases between the two ends. Germline CDR1 is SGHDN and CDR2 is FVKESK. The CDR3 sequence is 13 residues long. CDR3: CASSRQVYNEQFF. In DNA form, the CDR3 reads TGTGCCAGCAGCCGTCAAGTCTACAATGAGCAGTTCTTC.

The CDR3 DNA follows: TGCGCCAGCAGCCAAGTCCCCGGAGCCGATACGCAGTATTTT. The encoded protein is CASSQVPGADTQYF. The chain combines TRBV4-1 with TRBJ2-3; D is ambiguous. V was trimmed by 1 base and J by 6 bases, leaving 11 bases between them. Per germline, CDR1 MGHRA and CDR2 YSYEKL. The CDR3 spans 14 residues.

V gene TRBV6-5 combines with J gene TRBJ2-1; TRBD2 aligns across 7 bases. The CDR3 loop spans 14 amino acids. Germline V lookup: CDR1 MNHEY, CDR2 SVGAGI. V dropped 6 bases and J dropped 2; count of bases not matched to a gene: 4. The CDR3 loop is CASSEGLAYNEQFF. CDR3 nucleotide sequence: TGTGCCAGCAGCGAAGGACTAGCCTACAATGAGCAGTTCTTC.

The chain links TRBV2 to TRBJ2-1, with 11 bases that match TRBD2. The CDR3 contains 18 residues. CDR1 SNHLY and CDR2 FYNNEI come from the germline V gene. J was trimmed by 7 bases and V by 6 bases; bases with no gene match: 17. CDR3 bases: TGTGCCAGCAGCCTTTCCTTAGCGGGAGGGCCAATCTCTAATGAGCAGTTCTTC. It yields the protein CASSLSLAGGPISNEQFF.

This clone was counted between two and nine times. This chain uses TRBV5-4 with TRBJ2-1; D is possibly TRBD1 or TRBD2 (6 bases each). Germline assignment: CDR1 SGHNT and CDR2 YYREEE (reference sequence). V gave up 4 bases and J gave up 4 bases, with 18 bases separating them. The CDR3 sequence is 16 residues long. The CDR3 spells CASSHAGGTKYNEQFF. In nucleotides, the CDR3 is TGTGCCAGCAGCCACGCTGGCGGGACAAAATACAATGAGCAGTTCTTC.

This clone was seen a handful of times. The chain combines TRBV28 with TRBJ2-5, with 7 bases lining up with TRBD2. The assigned J gene may be wrong: the sequence end matches TRBJ2-7 better. This CDR3 is built from 14 residues. CDR1 MDHEN and CDR2 SYDVKM come from the germline V gene. The CDR3 loop reads CAIGRGGSSYEQYF. In nucleotides, the CDR3 is TGTGCCATTGGGCGGGGCGGGAGCTCCTACGAGCAGTACTTC.

The chain employs TRBV4-1 and TRBJ2-3; D possibly corresponds to TRBD2 (6 bases). Germline V gives CDR1 MGHRA, CDR2 YSYEKL. The V end lost 5 bases, the J end lost 2 bases, and 11 bases lay between the germline ends. This CDR3 spans 14 amino acids. CDR3 DNA: TGCGCCAGCAGCTGGGACTCTCACACAGATACGCAGTATTTT. As protein: CASSWDSHTDTQYF.

This chain uses TRBV4-1 with TRBJ2-1; maybe TRBD2 (6 bases). Germline-derived CDR1 and CDR2 are MGHRA and YSYEKL. V was shortened by 0 bases and J by 10 bases, with 10 bases between the two germline ends. The CDR3 loop spans 13 amino acids. This CDR3 reads CASSQDRGIEQFF. For the CDR3, the DNA is TGCGCCAGCAGCCAAGATCGGGGGATCGAGCAGTTCTTC.

This rearrangement joins TRBV4-1 to TRBJ2-7; 9 bases line up with TRBD1. V shed 5 bases and J 3 bases; nucleotides not matched to a gene: 8. CDR1 is MGHRA and CDR2 is YSYEKL in the germline V gene. The CDR3 contains 15 residues. CDR3 sequence: CASSSRDRVLYEQYF. The CDR3 coding sequence is TGCGCCAGCAGCAGCCGGGACAGGGTTCTCTACGAGCAGTACTTC.

The chain links TRBV28 to TRBJ2-7, with 9 bases aligning to TRBD2. CDR1 MDHEN and CDR2 SYDVKM come from the germline V gene. CDR3 length: 13 residues. The trim removed 8 bases at V and 4 bases at J, leaving 6 bases unmatched. The CDR3 spells CASLFAGGYEQYF. The CDR3 bases are TGTGCCAGCCTGTTCGCGGGAGGGTACGAGCAGTACTTC.

CDR3 in DNA: TGTGCCAGCAGCACGGGGGGCCGTGCTGAAGCTTTCTTT. Amino acids: CASSTGGRAEAFF. The V call is TRBV5-4, the J call TRBJ1-1; possible D gene TRBD1, 6 bases. This CDR3 has 13 amino acids. Germline CDR1 is SGHNT and CDR2 is YYREEE (reference sequence). The ends were cut back, 4 bases at V and 6 bases at J, with 13 bases in the middle.

This clone is a singleton in its sample. The chain couples TRBV7-9 to TRBJ2-5, with TRBD2 as a possible D gene (5 bases). Trimming cost V 5 bases and J 3 bases, with 13 bases left between them. Germline loops: CDR1 SEHNR, CDR2 FQNEAQ (reference sequence). This CDR3 comprises 14 residues. CDR3 coding DNA: TGTGCCAGCAGCCCGAGGGCGGGTAAAGAGACCCAGTACTTC. The encoded protein is CASSPRAGKETQYF.

This clone came up a few times. The rearrangement joins TRBV6-5 to TRBJ1-1, with D hard to call. CDR1 and CDR2 (germline): MNHEY, SVGAGI. The CDR3 has 13 residues. Trimming pared 4 bases from V and 9 bases from J, leaving 15 bases between. CDR3 sequence reads: CASSSPPAAQAFF. CDR3 bases: TGTGCCAGCAGTTCCCCCCCTGCGGCCCAAGCTTTCTTT.

J is TRBJ1-5 and V is TRBV4-1; possible D gene TRBD1, 5 bases. The germline V gene has CDR1 MGHRA and CDR2 YSYEKL. Trimming took 2 bases from V and 7 from J, leaving 12 bases between them. CDR3 length: 14 amino acids. The CDR3 reads CASSQIGVGQPQHF. The CDR3 bases are TGCGCCAGCAGCCAAATAGGGGTCGGGCAGCCCCAGCATTTT.

The chain carries TRBV28 and TRBJ1-4; D is possibly TRBD1 (5 bases). Deletions cut 9 bases from V and 11 bases from J, with 10 bases between. The germline V gene has CDR1 MDHEN and CDR2 SYDVKM. The CDR3 loop spans 10 amino acids. The CDR3 DNA reads TGTGCCAGTGCGGGGGAGAAACTGTTTTTT. Translating gives CASAGEKLFF.

The chain employs TRBV15 and TRBJ2-5; the D gene is possibly TRBD2 (5 bases). V was cut by 0 bases and J by 2 bases, with 10 bases left in between. The CDR3 has 15 residues. The V gene's germline CDR1 is LNHNV and CDR2 YYDKDF (reference sequence). The CDR3 protein is CATSRDGAGQETQYF. In nucleotides, the CDR3 is TGTGCCACCAGCAGAGATGGTGCGGGTCAAGAGACCCAGTACTTC.

This clone was counted a single time. CDR3 sequence: CASSEGFGGGYTF. DNA of the CDR3: TGTGCCAGCAGTGAAGGATTCGGGGGTGGCTACACCTTC. The chain is built from TRBV2 and TRBJ1-2; D possibly corresponds to TRBD1 (5 bases). Trimming removed 1 base from V and 7 bases from J, with 10 bases in between. Germline loops: CDR1 SNHLY, CDR2 FYNNEI. CDR3 length: 13 amino acids.

The rearrangement joins TRBV28 to TRBJ2-7, with 9 bases matching TRBD2. In germline, CDR1 is MDHEN, CDR2 SYDVKM. The CDR3 has 15 residues. V shed 4 bases and J 1 base; nucleotides not matched to a gene: 5. The CDR3 protein is CASSYLAGASYEQYF. The CDR3 DNA reads as TGTGCCAGCAGTTACTTAGCGGGAGCATCCTACGAGCAGTACTTC. Full variable domain (missing parts from reference TRBV28 and TRBJ2-7): DVKVTQSSRYLVKRTGEKVFLECVQDMDHENMFWYRQDPGLGLRLIYFSYDVKMKEKGDIPEGYSVSREKKERFSLILESASTNQTSMYLCASSYLAGASYEQYFGPGTRLTVT.

The rearrangement uses TRBV11-2 and TRBJ2-1; 8 bases agree with TRBD2. Losses at the gene ends were 5 bases for V and 8 bases for J; bases not matched to a gene: 11. The CDR3 covers 15 residues. The V gene's germline CDR1 is SGHAT and CDR2 FQNNGV. This CDR3 reads CASSLREGRAYEQFF. The CDR3 DNA sequence: TGTGCCAGCAGCCTTCGGGAGGGCCGTGCGTATGAGCAGTTCTTC. Using reference TRBV11-2 and TRBJ2-1 for the parts outside the CDR3, the full variable domain is EAGVAQSPRYKIIEKRQSVAFWCNPISGHATLYWYQQILGQGPKLLIQFQNNGVVDDSQLPKDRFSAERLKGVDSTLKIQPAKLEDSAVYLCASSLREGRAYEQFFGPGTRLTVL.